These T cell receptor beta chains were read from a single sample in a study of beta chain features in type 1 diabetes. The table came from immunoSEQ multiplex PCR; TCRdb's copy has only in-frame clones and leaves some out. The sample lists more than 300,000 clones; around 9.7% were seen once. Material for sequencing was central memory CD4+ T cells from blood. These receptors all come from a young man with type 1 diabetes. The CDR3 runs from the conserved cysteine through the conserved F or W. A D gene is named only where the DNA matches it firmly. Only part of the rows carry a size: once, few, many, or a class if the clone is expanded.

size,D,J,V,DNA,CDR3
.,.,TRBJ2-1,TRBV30,TGTGCCTGGGTTCATGGGACCGCTGGGGGTGAGCAGTTCTTC,CAWVHGTAGGEQFF
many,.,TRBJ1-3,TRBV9,TGTGCCAGCAGCGGCGACAGTGTCTCTGGAAACACCATATATTTT,CASSGDSVSGNTIYF
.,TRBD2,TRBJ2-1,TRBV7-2,TGTGCCAGCAGCTACCGGGGGGGGCCCTCCGGGGAGTTCTTC,CASSYRGGPSGEFF
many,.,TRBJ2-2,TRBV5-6,TGTGCCAGCAGCTTGCGGCAGGGAATCACCGGGGAGCTGTTTTTT,CASSLRQGITGELFF
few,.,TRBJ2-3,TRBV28,TGTGCCAGCAGCACCTGGGGGGCAGGAACAGATACGCAGTATTTT,CASSTWGAGTDTQYF
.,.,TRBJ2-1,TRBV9,TGTGCCAGCAGCGGAGCCGGGACGGTCTACAATGAGCAGTTCTTC,CASSGAGTVYNEQFF
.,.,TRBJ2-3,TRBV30,TGTGCCTGGAGAGATCGTACGCAGTATTTT,CAWRDRTQYF
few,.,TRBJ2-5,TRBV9,TGTGCCAGCAGTATCGGGGGAGAAGAGACCCAGTACTTC,CASSIGGEETQYF
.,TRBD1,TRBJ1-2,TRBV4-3,TGCGCCAGCAGCCAAGATCGAGACAGGGGTGGCTACACCTTC,CASSQDRDRGGYTF
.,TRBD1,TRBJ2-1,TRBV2,TGTGCCAGCAATGGCCAGGGGGCTGAAAATGAGCAGTTCTTC,CASNGQGAENEQFF
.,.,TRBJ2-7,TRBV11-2,TGTGCCAGCAGCTCGGGGTCAGGCTTCGGGCAGTACTTC,CASSSGSGFGQYF
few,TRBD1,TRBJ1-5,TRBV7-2,TGTGCCAGCAGCTTTCCCAGGGGGGGCAATCAGCCCCAGCATTTT,CASSFPRGGNQPQHF
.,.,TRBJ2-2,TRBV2,TGTGCCAGCTTCGGCGGGACACTCACCGGGGAGCTGTTTTTT,CASFGGTLTGELFF
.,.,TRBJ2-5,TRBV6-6,TGTGCCAGCAGTAGACCAGAACAAGAGACCCAGTACTTC,CASSRPEQETQYF
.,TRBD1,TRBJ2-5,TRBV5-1,TGCGCCAGCAGCTTACAGGGGGCTGGCAATCGAGAGACCCAGTACTTC,CASSLQGAGNRETQYF
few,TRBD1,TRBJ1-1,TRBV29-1,TGCAGCGTCGTAACGGGACAGGGAAACACTGAAGCTTTCTTT,CSVVTGQGNTEAFF
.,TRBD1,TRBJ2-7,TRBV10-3,TGCGCCAGCAGTGCGGGACAGGGTTCCCACGAGCAGTACTTC,CASSAGQGSHEQYF
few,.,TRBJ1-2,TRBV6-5,TGTGCCAGCAGTAGAAGAGGGGAGCAGGGAGGAGGCTACACCTTC,CASSRRGEQGGGYTF
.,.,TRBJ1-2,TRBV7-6,TGTGCCAGCAGCCAAGACAGGAACTATGGCTACACCTTC,CASSQDRNYGYTF
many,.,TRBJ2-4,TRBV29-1,TGCAGCGTTGGGCTAGGGGGGAACATTCAGTACTTC,CSVGLGGNIQYF
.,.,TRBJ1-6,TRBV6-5,TGTGCCAGCAGCCGACAGAGTAACAATTCACCCCTCCACTTT,CASSRQSNNSPLHF
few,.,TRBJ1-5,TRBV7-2,TGTGCCAGCAGCGGACAGTACAATCAGCCCCAGCATTTT,CASSGQYNQPQHF
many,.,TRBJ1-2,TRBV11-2,TGTGCCAGCAGCTTAGTGGCCGGTAACTATGGCTACACCTTC,CASSLVAGNYGYTF
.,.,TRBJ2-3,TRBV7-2,TGTGCCAGCAGCCGCAGCCCCTTCGAAGGGAAGACGCAGTATTTT,CASSRSPFEGKTQYF
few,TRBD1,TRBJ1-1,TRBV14,TGTGCCAGCAGCCAAGTTTCAGGGGGCTTCGCTGAAGCTTTCTTT,CASSQVSGGFAEAFF
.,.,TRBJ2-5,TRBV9,TGTGCCAGCAGCGCTCTCACTGACCGGGCTCTGGACTTC,CASSALTDRALDF
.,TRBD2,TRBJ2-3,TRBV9,TGTGCCAGCAGCACCCGACTAGCAGCAGATACGCAGTATTTT,CASSTRLAADTQYF
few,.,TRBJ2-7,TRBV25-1,TGTGTATCACGAACCTCGTCCTACGAGCAGTACTTC,CVSRTSSYEQYF
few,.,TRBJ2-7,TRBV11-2,TGTGCCAGCAGCTTAGATCAGTGGGCCTCCTACGAGCAGTACTTC,CASSLDQWASYEQYF
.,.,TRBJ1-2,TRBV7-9,TGTGCCAGCAGCTTAGAGGAGGCACCGGGAGGCTACACCTTC,CASSLEEAPGGYTF
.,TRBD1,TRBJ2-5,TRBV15,TGTGCCACCAGCGGAAGACAGGGGGCAACGGAGACCCAGTACTTC,CATSGRQGATETQYF
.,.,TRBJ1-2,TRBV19,TGTGCCAGTAGTACCCAAACTGACGCCTATGGCTACACCTTC,CASSTQTDAYGYTF
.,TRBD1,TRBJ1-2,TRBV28,TGTGCCAGCAGGAGACAGGGACGTGGCTACACCTTC,CASRRQGRGYTF
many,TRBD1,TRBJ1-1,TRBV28,TGTGCCAGCAGTTTAGCCCCGGACAGGGGGAAAGCTTTCTTT,CASSLAPDRGKAFF
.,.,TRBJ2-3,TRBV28,TGTGCCAGCAGTTTACTTACAGATACGCAGTATTTT,CASSLLTDTQYF
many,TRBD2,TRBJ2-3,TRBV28,TGTGCCAGCCGGCGGGGGGGCCTCGCAGATACGCAGTATTTT,CASRRGGLADTQYF
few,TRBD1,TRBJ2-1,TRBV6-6,TGTGCCAGCAGTGCCTTTTCGGGACAGGAGTCCAATGAGCAGTTCTTC,CASSAFSGQESNEQFF
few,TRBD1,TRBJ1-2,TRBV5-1,TGCGCCAGCAGCAGAGGGACAGCTGGTGGCTACACCTTC,CASSRGTAGGYTF
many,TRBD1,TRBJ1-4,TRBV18,TGTGCCAGCTCACCAGTTGGACAGGGAGGTGGAAAACTGTTTTTT,CASSPVGQGGGKLFF
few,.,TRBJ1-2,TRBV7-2,TGTGCCAGCAGCTTAGGGAGTTGGGGGACCTATGGCTACACCTTC,CASSLGSWGTYGYTF
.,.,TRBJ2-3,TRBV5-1,TGCGCCAGCAGCTCCCCGCTCGTCGACAGACTCACAGATACGCAGTATTTT,CASSSPLVDRLTDTQYF
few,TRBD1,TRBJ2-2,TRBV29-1,TGCAGCGTTCCAGGACAGGGCACCGGGGAGCTGTTTTTT,CSVPGQGTGELFF
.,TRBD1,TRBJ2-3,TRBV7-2,TGTGCCAGCAGCTTTAGCCAGGGGGCTCCAGCAGATACGCAGTATTTT,CASSFSQGAPADTQYF
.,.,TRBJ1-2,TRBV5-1,TGCGCCAGCAGCCTGGACGCGGGCTATGGCTACACCTTC,CASSLDAGYGYTF
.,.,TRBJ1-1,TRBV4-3,TGCGCCAGCAGCCGTGGTAGGGTTGGGGGAAACACTGAAGCTTTCTTT,CASSRGRVGGNTEAFF
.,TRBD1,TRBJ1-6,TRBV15,TGTGCCACCAGCAGAGATCTAAGGGGACAGGGAGAGGGTAATTCACCCCTCCACTTT,CATSRDLRGQGEGNSPLHF
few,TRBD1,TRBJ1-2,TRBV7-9,TGTGCCAGCAGCTTAAGCAGGGGGCAGTATGGCTACACCTTC,CASSLSRGQYGYTF
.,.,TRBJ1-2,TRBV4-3,TGCGCCAGCAGCCAAGACGGGGGGAACTATGGCTACACCTTC,CASSQDGGNYGYTF
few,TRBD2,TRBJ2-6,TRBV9,TGTGCCAGCAGCGTACTAGCGGGGGTTAGCGCCTCTGGGGCCAACGTCCTGACTTTC,CASSVLAGVSASGANVLTF
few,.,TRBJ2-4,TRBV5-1,TGCGCCAGCAGCTTGGCAGGGAGTGGGGACATTCAGTACTTC,CASSLAGSGDIQYF
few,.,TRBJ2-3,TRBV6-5,TGTGCCAGCAGTTACCGCCGACCCACAGATACGCAGTATTTT,CASSYRRPTDTQYF
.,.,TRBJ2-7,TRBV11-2,TGTGCCAGCAGCAGAGATGGTCGGGCGCAGTACTTC,CASSRDGRAQYF
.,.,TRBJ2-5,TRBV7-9,TGTGCCAGCAGCCCGGGCGGCAGGGCGGGAGAGACCCAGTACTTC,CASSPGGRAGETQYF
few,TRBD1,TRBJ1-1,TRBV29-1,TGCAGCGTCGGTGACAGGGCGATCCCTGAAGCTTTCTTT,CSVGDRAIPEAFF
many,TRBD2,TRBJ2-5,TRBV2,TGTGCCAGCAGTTATAGCCCGGGACTAGAGGAGACCCAGTACTTC,CASSYSPGLEETQYF
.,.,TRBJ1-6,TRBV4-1,TGCGCCAGCAGCCCTGACCAAGGTTTTTCCTATAATTCACCCCTCCACTTT,CASSPDQGFSYNSPLHF